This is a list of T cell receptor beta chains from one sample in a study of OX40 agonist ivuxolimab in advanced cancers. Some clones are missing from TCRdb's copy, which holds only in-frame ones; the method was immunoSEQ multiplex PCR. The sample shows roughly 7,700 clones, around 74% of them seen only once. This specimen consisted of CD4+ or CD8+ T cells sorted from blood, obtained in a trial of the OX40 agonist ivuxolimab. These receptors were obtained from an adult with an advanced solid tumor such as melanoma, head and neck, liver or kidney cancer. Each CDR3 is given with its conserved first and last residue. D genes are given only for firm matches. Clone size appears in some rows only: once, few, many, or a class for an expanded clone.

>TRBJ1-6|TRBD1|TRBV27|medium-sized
CASMITGGGSPLHF
TGTGCCAGTATGATCACAGGGGGCGGATCACCCCTCCACTTT
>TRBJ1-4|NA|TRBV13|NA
CASSLGLSATNEKLFF
TGTGCCAGCAGCTTAGGACTAAGTGCAACTAATGAAAAACTGTTTTTT
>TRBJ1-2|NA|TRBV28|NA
CASSLTGFDYGYTF
TGTGCCAGCAGTTTAACAGGGTTCGACTATGGCTACACCTTC
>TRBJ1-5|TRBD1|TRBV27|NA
CASSPGTGGQPQHF
TGTGCCAGCAGTCCGGGGACAGGTGGCCAGCCCCAGCATTTT
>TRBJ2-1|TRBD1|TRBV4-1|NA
CASSRGQGSLSYEQFF
TGCGCCAGCAGCCGTGGACAGGGTAGTCTTTCTTATGAGCAGTTCTTC
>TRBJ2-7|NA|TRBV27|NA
CASSFAESYEQYF
TGTGCCAGCAGTTTTGCCGAGTCCTACGAGCAGTACTTC
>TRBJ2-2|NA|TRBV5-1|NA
CASSLDNYYGELFF
TGCGCCAGCAGCTTGGACAATTACTACGGGGAGCTGTTTTTT
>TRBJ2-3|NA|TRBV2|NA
CASSENRDTDTQYF
TGTGCCAGCAGTGAAAACAGGGATACAGATACGCAGTATTTT
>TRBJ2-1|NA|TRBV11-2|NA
CASSPSVSGHEQFF
TGTGCCAGCAGCCCAAGTGTATCAGGGCATGAGCAGTTCTTC
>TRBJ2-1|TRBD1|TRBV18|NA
CASSPRGDRHTSYNEQFF
TGTGCCAGCTCACCACGGGGGGACAGGCACACCTCCTACAATGAGCAGTTCTTC
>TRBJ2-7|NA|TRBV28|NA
CASNLGSGGEQYF
TGTGCCAGCAACTTGGGCTCAGGAGGGGAGCAGTACTTC
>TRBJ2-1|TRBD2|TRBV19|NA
CASSIGGRAFNEQFF
TGTGCCAGTAGTATAGGCGGGAGGGCATTCAATGAGCAGTTCTTC
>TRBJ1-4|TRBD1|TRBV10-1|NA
CARTQGAIQEATNEKLFF
TGCGCCAGGACACAGGGGGCTATACAAGAGGCAACTAATGAAAAACTGTTTTTT
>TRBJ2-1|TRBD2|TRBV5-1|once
CASSLAGGMNEQFF
TGCGCCAGCAGCTTGGCGGGGGGTATGAATGAGCAGTTCTTC
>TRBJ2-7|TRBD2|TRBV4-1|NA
CASSYHSGGGSPEQYF
TGCGCCAGCAGCTATCATAGCGGGGGGGGTTCCCCCGAGCAGTACTTC
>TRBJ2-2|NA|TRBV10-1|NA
CASFRAGELFF
TGCGCCAGCTTTAGGGCCGGGGAGCTGTTTTTT
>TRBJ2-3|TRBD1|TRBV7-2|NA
CASSPTGGRADTQYF
TGTGCCAGCAGTCCTACAGGGGGCAGAGCAGATACGCAGTATTTT
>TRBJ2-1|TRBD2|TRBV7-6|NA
CASSPVAGPYNEQFF
TGTGCCAGCAGCCCAGTAGCGGGCCCTTACAATGAGCAGTTCTTC
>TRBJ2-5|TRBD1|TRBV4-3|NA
CASSQDRTGGFETQYF
TGCGCCAGCAGCCAAGATCGGACAGGGGGGTTCGAGACCCAGTACTTC
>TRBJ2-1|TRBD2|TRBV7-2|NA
CASSGLAGAYNEQFF
TGTGCCAGCAGCGGACTAGCGGGCGCTTACAATGAGCAGTTCTTC
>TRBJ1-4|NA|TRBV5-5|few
CASSTAGITTNEKLFF
TGTGCCAGCAGCACCGCGGGGATCACAACTAATGAAAAACTGTTTTTT
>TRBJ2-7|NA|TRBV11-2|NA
CASSLVADEQYF
TGTGCCAGCAGCTTAGTAGCGGACGAGCAGTACTTC
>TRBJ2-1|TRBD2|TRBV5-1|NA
CASSLGLAGAPRIGNEQFF
TGCGCCAGCAGCCTGGGACTAGCGGGGGCCCCTCGGATCGGCAATGAGCAGTTCTTC
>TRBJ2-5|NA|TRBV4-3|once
CASSKGGPSPKETQYF
TGCGCCAGCAGCAAGGGGGGCCCGTCTCCCAAAGAGACCCAGTACTTC
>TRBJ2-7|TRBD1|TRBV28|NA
CASSPHRGFSYEQYF
TGTGCCAGCAGTCCTCACAGGGGTTTCTCCTACGAGCAGTACTTC
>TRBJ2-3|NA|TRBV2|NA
CASTTEITDTQYF
TGTGCCAGCACGACGGAGATCACAGATACGCAGTATTTT
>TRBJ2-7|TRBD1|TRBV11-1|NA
CASSFPREGADPTYEQYF
TGTGCCAGCAGCTTCCCGCGAGAGGGGGCAGACCCTACCTACGAGCAGTACTTC